This is a list of T cell receptor beta chains from one sample in a study of beta chain features in type 1 diabetes. Clones were sequenced by immunoSEQ multiplex PCR, and TCRdb holds only the in-frame ones, with some missing. The sample lists fewer than 400,000 clones, over 7% occurring once. Input material: central memory CD4+ T cells from blood. The origin of the receptors is a man aged 25 to 45 with type 1 diabetes. Both conserved end residues are part of each CDR3. Each record gives: clone size, D gene, V gene, J gene, CDR3 DNA, CDR3 protein. A D gene is named only where the DNA matches it firmly. Clone size appears in some rows only: once, few, many, or a class for an expanded clone.

>few|-|TRBV7-2|TRBJ2-1
TGTGCCAGCAGCTTTCAGGGTAGGATTGAGCAGTTCTTC
CASSFQGRIEQFF
>few|-|TRBV5-1|TRBJ2-7
TGCGCCAGCAGTTTAGCCACAGGGCCCGGATCCTACGAGCAGTACTTC
CASSLATGPGSYEQYF
>few|-|TRBV11-2|TRBJ2-7
TGTGCCAGCAGTGGCTTTCCGGGCGAGCAGTACTTC
CASSGFPGEQYF
>few|-|TRBV7-2|TRBJ2-3
TGTGCCAGCAGCTTCCTGTCCGTAGCGTCTAGCACAGATACGCAGTATTTT
CASSFLSVASSTDTQYF
>-|TRBD1|TRBV5-1|TRBJ1-6
TGCGCCAGCAGCCTAGAGGGACAGGGGTTCTCCTATAATTCACCCCTCCACTTT
CASSLEGQGFSYNSPLHF
>-|-|TRBV5-6|TRBJ2-1
TGTGCCAGCAGCTTGACTTTTGGGAATGAGCAGTTCTTC
CASSLTFGNEQFF
>-|-|TRBV6-6|TRBJ1-5
TGTGCCAAAGTTGACAGAGTTGGGCATTTT
CAKVDRVGHF
>-|-|TRBV9|TRBJ2-3
TGTGCCAGCAGTCGAATGGGGGAAGGAGATACGCAGTATTTT
CASSRMGEGDTQYF
>few|-|TRBV6-5|TRBJ2-1
TGTGCCAGCAGTTACTGGGGGGCAGGAAACAATGAGCAGTTCTTC
CASSYWGAGNNEQFF
>-|-|TRBV6-5|TRBJ2-1
TGTGCCAGCACTTCATCCGGGACCAATGAGCAGTTCTTC
CASTSSGTNEQFF
>-|-|TRBV7-8|TRBJ1-1
TGTGCCAGCAGCTTTCGTCTAGGCACTGAAGCTTTCTTT
CASSFRLGTEAFF
>-|TRBD1|TRBV7-9|TRBJ2-7
TGTGCCAGCAGCTTAGCGGGACAGGCGGGCTACGAGCAGTACTTC
CASSLAGQAGYEQYF
>-|-|TRBV5-6|TRBJ2-1
TGTGCCAGCAGCTTTGAGGGAGTAGGAGATGAGCAGTTCTTC
CASSFEGVGDEQFF
>-|-|TRBV7-9|TRBJ2-5
TGTGCCAGCAGCTTTCAGATACAAGAGACCCAGTACTTC
CASSFQIQETQYF
>many|-|TRBV19|TRBJ1-1
TGTGCCAGTAGTATAGGCGCAGGGAGGGCTTTCTTT
CASSIGAGRAFF
>-|-|TRBV5-6|TRBJ1-1
TGTGCCAGCACCAAGGCAGCCGGGTCATATACTGAAGCTTTCTTT
CASTKAAGSYTEAFF